This T cell receptor (beta chain) appears in the sequencing data of a study of blood T cell repertoires in COVID-19. Whole-study context: PBMCs, B-cell-depleted T cells, or T cells provided the cDNA or gDNA that made up the material.

In the original workflow: Reference gene primer amplification yielded estimated nucleated cell counts. Measured with immunoSEQ multiplex PCR; TCRdb has only the in-frame clones, and not every one. Clone size and V and J calls were adopted from that table, with D and trimming inferred from the DNA. The sample yields 85,000 to 130,000 clones, roughly 91% seen once. The length of the CDR3 is 14 residues. V lost 3 bases and J lost 2, with 10 bases in between. The V gene's germline CDR1 is SGHRS and CDR2 YFSETQ. This TCR came from a human donor in a cohort sampled during active COVID-19. The specimen was peripheral blood. This chain joins TRBV5-1 and TRBJ2-3, with a possible D match to TRBD2 (6 bases). CDR3 sequence: CASSSGSLTDTQYF. Here the CDR3 DNA reads TGCGCCAGCAGCTCCGGGAGCCTCACAGATACGCAGTATTTT.